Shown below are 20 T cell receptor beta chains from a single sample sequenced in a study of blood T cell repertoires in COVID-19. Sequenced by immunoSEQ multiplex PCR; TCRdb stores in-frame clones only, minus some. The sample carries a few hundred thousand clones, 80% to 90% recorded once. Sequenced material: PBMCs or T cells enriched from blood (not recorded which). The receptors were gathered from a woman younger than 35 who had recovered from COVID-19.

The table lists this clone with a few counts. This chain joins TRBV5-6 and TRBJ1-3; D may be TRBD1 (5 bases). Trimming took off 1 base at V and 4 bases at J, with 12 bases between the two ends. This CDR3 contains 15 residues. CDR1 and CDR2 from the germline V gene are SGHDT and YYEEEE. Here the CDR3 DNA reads TGTGCCAGCAGCTTGAAACAGGCGGGAGGAAACACCATATATTTT. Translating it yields CASSLKQAGGNTIYF.

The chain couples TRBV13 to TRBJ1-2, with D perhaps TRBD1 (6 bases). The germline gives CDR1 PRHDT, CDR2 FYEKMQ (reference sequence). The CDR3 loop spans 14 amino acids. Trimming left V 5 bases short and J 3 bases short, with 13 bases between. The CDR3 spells CASSATGTHYGYTF. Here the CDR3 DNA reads TGTGCCAGCAGCGCAACCGGGACACACTATGGCTACACCTTC. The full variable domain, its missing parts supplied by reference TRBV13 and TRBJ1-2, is AAGVIQSPRHLIKEKRETATLKCYPIPRHDTVYWYQQGPGQDPQFLISFYEKMQSDKGSIPDRFSAQQFSDYHSELNMSSLELGDSALYFCASSATGTHYGYTFGSGTRLTVV.

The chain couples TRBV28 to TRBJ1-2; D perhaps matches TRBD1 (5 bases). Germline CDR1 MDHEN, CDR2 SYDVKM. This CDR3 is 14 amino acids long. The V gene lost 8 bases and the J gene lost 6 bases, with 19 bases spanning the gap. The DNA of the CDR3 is TGTGCCAGCTTACCTCCCGGGACTCCCGATGGCTACACCTTC. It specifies CASLPPGTPDGYTF.

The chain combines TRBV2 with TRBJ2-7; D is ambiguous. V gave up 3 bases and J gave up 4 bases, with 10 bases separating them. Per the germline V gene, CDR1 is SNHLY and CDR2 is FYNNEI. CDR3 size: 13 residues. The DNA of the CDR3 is TGTGCCAGCAGTGATAACAGTAGGTACGAGCAGTACTTC. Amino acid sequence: CASSDNSRYEQYF. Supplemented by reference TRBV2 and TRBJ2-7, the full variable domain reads EPEVTQTPSHQVTQMGQEVILRCVPISNHLYFYWYRQILGQKVEFLVSFYNNEISEKSEIFDDQFSVERPDGSNFTLKIRSTKLEDSAMYFCASSDNSRYEQYFGPGTRLTVT.

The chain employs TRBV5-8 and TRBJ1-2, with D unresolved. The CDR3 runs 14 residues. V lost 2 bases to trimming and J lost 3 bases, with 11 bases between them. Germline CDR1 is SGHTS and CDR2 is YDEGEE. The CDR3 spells CASSLRAPYYGYTF. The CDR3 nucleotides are TGTGCCAGCAGCTTAAGAGCACCTTACTATGGCTACACCTTC.

The CDR3 nucleotides read TGTGCCAGCAGCCGGGACAGGGGGCTTGAGCAGTTCTTC. Its protein is CASSRDRGLEQFF. The chain links TRBV14 to TRBJ2-1; 12 nucleotides match TRBD1. This CDR3 is built from 13 residues. After removal of 4 bases from V and 9 bases from J, the junction contained 1 base not matched to a gene. CDR1 SGHDN and CDR2 FVKESK come from the germline V gene. The variable domain in full, completed from reference TRBV14 and TRBJ2-1, reads EAGVTQFPSHSVIEKGQTVTLRCDPISGHDNLYWYRRVMGKEIKFLLHFVKESKQDESGMPNNRFLAERTGGTYSTLKVQPAELEDSGVYFCASSRDRGLEQFFGPGTRLTVL.

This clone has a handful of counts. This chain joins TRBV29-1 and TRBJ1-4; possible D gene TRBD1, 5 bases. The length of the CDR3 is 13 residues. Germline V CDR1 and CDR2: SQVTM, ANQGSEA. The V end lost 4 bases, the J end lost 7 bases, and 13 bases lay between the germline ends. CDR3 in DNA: TGCAGCGTTGGGGTAGGGGTAGGTGAAAAACTGTTTTTT. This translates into CSVGVGVGEKLFF.

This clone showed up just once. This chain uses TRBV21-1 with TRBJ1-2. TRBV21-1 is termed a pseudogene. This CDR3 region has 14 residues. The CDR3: CASSKAEANYGYTF. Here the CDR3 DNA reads TGTGCCAGCAGCAAAGCGGAGGCTAACTATGGCTACACCTTC.

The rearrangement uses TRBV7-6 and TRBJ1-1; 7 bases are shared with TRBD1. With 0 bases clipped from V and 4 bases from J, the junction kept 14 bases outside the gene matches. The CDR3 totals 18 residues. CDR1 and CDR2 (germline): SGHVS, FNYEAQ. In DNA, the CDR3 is TGTGCCAGCAGCTTAGCGACTCCGACAGGGACCTCCACCACTGAAGCTTTCTTT. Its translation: CASSLATPTGTSTTEAFF.

CDR3 sequence reads: CATSSSRGQMINIQYF. The CDR3 region has the DNA TGTGCCACCAGCAGCTCTCGGGGACAGATGATAAACATTCAGTACTTC. The chain links TRBV15 to TRBJ2-4; 7 bases are shared with TRBD1. The CDR3 runs 16 residues. Germline-derived CDR1 and CDR2 are LNHNV and YYDKDF (reference sequence). V trimming: 3 bases; J trimming: 6 bases; junction bases outside the gene matches: 11.

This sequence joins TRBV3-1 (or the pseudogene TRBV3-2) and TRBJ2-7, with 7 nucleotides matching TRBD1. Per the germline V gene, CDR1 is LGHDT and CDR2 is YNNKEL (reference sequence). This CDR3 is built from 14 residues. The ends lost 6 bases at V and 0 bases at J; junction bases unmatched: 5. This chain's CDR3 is CASSPRDSSYEQYF. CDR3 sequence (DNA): TGTGCCAGCAGTCCTCGGGACAGCTCCTACGAGCAGTACTTC.

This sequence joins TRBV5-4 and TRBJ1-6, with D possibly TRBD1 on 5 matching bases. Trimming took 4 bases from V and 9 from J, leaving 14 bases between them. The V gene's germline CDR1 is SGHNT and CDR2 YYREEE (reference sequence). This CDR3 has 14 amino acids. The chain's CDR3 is CASSSDSSGSPLHF. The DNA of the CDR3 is TGTGCCAGCAGCAGCGACAGTTCTGGTTCACCCCTCCACTTT.

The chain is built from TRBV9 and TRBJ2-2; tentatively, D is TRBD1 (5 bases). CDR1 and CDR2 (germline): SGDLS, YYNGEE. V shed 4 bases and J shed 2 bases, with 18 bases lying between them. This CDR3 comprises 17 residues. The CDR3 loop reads CASSLQGVSLNTGELFF. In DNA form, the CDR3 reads TGTGCCAGCAGCCTCCAGGGTGTGAGTTTAAACACCGGGGAGCTGTTTTTT.

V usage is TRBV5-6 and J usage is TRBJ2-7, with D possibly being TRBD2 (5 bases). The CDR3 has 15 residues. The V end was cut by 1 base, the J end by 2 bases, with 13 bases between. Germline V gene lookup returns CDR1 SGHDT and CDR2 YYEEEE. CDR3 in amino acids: CASSLLEEVAYEQYF. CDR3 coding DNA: TGTGCCAGCAGCTTGTTGGAGGAGGTCGCCTACGAGCAGTACTTC. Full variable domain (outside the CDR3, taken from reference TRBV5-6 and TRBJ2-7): DAGVTQSPTHLIKTRGQQVTLRCSPKSGHDTVSWYQQALGQGPQFIFQYYEEEERQRGNFPDRFSGHQFPNYSSELNVNALLLGDSALYLCASSLLEEVAYEQYFGPGTRLTVT.

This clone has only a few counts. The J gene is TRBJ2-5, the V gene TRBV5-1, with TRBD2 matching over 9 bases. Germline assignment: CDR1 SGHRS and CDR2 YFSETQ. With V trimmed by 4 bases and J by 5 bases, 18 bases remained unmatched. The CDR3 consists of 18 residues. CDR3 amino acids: CASSPRLGASGEGETQYF. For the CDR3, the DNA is TGCGCCAGCAGCCCCCGGTTGGGCGCTAGCGGGGAGGGGGAGACCCAGTACTTC.

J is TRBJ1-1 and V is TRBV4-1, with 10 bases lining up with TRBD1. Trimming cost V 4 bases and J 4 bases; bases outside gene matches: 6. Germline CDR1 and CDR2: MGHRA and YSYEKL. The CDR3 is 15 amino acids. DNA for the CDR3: TGCGCCAGCAGCCGAGGGACAGGGGATCCCACTGAAGCTTTCTTT. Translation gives CASSRGTGDPTEAFF.

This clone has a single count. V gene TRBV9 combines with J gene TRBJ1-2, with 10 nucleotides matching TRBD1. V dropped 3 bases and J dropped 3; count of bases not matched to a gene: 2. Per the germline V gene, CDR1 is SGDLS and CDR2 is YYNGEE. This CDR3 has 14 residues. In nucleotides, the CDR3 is TGTGCCAGCAGCGACGGGACAGGGGACTATGGCTACACCTTC. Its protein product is CASSDGTGDYGYTF.

The DNA for the CDR3 is TGTGCCACCAGCGCGAGCGTTGGAAACACCATATATTTT. It codes for CATSASVGNTIYF. The rearrangement joins TRBV15 to TRBJ1-3; D ambiguous. V lost 5 bases, J lost 3 bases, and 8 bases lay in between. The CDR3 loop spans 13 amino acids. Germline V gives CDR1 LNHNV, CDR2 YYDKDF (reference sequence).

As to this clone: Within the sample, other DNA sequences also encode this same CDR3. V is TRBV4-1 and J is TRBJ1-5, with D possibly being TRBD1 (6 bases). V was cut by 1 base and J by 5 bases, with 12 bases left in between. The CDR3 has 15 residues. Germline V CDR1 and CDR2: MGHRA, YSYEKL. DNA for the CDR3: TGCGCCAGCAGCCAAGGTGTCAGGGGAGATCAGCCCCAGCATTTT. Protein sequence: CASSQGVRGDQPQHF.

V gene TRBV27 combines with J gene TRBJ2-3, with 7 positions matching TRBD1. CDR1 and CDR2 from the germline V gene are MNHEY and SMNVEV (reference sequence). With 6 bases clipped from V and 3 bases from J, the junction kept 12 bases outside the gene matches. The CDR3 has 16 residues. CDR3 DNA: TGTGCCAGCAGCGCCGAGGGACAGCCGTTTACAGATACGCAGTATTTT. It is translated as CASSAEGQPFTDTQYF.